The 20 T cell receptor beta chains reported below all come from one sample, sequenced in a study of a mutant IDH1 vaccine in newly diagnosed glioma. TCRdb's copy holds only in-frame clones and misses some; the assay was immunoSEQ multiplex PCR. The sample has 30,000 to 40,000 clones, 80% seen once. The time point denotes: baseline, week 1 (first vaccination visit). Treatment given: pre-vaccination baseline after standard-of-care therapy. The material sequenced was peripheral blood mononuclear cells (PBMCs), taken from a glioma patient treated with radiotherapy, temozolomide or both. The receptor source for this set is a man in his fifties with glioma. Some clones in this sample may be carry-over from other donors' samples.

The CDR3 DNA sequence: TGTGCTAGTGGTTTGACCACAGGGACGGCGGGTGGCTACACCTTC. Translated: CASGLTTGTAGGYTF. The V and J genes are TRBV12-5 and TRBJ1-2; weak D call: TRBD1 (6 bases). The CDR3 covers 15 residues. The germline CDR1 and CDR2 sequences are LGHNT and FRNRAP. Trimming took 2 bases from V and 7 from J, leaving 17 bases between them.

The CDR3 loop reads CASSLASGYGYTF. The CDR3 coding sequence is TGTGCCAGCAGCTTGGCCTCTGGGTATGGCTACACCTTC. V gene TRBV5-6 combines with J gene TRBJ1-2; D gene ambiguous. CDR1 and CDR2 (germline): SGHDT, YYEEEE. This CDR3 region has 13 residues. The V gene lost 0 bases and the J gene lost 5 bases, with 8 bases spanning the gap.

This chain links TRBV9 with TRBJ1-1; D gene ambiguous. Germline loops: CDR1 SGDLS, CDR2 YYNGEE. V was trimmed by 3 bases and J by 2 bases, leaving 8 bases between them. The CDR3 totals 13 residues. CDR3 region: CASSGSSNTEAFF. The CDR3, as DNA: TGTGCCAGCAGCGGATCCAGCAACACTGAAGCTTTCTTT.

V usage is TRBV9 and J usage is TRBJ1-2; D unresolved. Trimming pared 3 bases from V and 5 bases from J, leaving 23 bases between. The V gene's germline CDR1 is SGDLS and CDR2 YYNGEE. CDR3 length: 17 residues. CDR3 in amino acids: CASSAFEDASAPYGYTF. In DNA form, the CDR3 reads TGTGCCAGCAGCGCCTTTGAGGACGCCTCTGCCCCGTATGGCTACACCTTC.

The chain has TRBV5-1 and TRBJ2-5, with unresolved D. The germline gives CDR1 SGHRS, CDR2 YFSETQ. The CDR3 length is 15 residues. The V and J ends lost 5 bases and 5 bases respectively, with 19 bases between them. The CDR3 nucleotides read TGCGCCAGCAGTCGGGCCCTTGATAAAACTGAGACCCAGTACTTC. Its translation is CASSRALDKTETQYF. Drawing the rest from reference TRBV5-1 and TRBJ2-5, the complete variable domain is KAGVTQTPRYLIKTRGQQVTLSCSPISGHRSVSWYQQTPGQGLQFLFEYFSETQRNKGNFPGRFSGRQFSNSRSEMNVSTLELGDSALYLCASSRALDKTETQYFGPGTRLLVL.

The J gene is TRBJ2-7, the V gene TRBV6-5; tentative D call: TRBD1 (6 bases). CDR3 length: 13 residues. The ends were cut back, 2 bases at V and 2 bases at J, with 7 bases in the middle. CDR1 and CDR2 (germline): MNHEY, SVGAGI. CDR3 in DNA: TGTGCCAGCAGTTACAGGGGGACCTACGAGCAGTACTTC. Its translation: CASSYRGTYEQYF.

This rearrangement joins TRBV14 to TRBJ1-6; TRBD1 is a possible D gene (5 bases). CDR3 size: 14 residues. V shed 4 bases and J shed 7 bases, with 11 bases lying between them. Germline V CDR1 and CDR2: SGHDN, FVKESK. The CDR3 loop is CASSRPGLNSPLHF. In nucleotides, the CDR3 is TGTGCCAGCAGCCGTCCGGGACTGAATTCACCCCTCCACTTT.

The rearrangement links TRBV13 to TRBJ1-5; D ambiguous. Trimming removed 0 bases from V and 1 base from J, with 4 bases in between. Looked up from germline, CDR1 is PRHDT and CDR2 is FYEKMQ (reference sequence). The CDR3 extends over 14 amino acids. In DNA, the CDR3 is TGTGCCAGCAGCTTAGGGGAGAGCAATCAGCCCCAGCATTTT. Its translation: CASSLGESNQPQHF. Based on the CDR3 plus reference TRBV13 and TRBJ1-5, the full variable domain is AAGVIQSPRHLIKEKRETATLKCYPIPRHDTVYWYQQGPGQDPQFLISFYEKMQSDKGSIPDRFSAQQFSDYHSELNMSSLELGDSALYFCASSLGESNQPQHFGDGTRLSIL.

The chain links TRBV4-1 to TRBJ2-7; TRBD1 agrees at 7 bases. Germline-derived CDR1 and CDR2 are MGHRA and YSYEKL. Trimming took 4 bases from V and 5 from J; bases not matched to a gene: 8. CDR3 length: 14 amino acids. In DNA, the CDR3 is TGCGCCAGCAGCCGACAGGGCGATTCCCACGAGCAGTACTTC. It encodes CASSRQGDSHEQYF.

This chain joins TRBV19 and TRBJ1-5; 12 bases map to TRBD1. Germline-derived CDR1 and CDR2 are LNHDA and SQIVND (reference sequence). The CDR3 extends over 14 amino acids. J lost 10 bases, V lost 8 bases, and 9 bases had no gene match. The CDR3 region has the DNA TGTGCCAGTTCCGGGACAGGGGGCCAAAGACCCCAGCATTTT. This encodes CASSGTGGQRPQHF.

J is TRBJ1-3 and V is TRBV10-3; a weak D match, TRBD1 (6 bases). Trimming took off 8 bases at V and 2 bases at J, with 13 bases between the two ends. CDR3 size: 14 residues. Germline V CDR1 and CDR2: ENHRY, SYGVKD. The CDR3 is CAIWQGMTGNTIYF. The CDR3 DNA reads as TGTGCCATCTGGCAGGGGATGACTGGAAACACCATATATTTT.

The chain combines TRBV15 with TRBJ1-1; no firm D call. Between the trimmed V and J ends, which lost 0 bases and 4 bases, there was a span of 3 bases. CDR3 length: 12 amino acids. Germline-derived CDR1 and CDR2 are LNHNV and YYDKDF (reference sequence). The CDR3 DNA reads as TGTGCCACCAGCAGAGATCTCACTGAAGCTTTCTTT. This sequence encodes CATSRDLTEAFF.

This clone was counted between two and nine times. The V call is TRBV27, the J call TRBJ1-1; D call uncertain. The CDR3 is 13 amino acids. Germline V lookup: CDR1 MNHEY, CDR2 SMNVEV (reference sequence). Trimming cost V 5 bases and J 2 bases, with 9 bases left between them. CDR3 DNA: TGTGCCAGCAGTCCCTCCATAAACACTGAAGCTTTCTTT. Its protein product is CASSPSINTEAFF.

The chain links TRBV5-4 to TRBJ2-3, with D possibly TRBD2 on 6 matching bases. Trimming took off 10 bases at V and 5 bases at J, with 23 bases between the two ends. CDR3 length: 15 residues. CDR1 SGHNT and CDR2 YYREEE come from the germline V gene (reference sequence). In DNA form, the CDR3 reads TGTGCCGCCTCCCCGGGAGCTGGATGGGGAGATACGCAGTATTTT. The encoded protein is CAASPGAGWGDTQYF.

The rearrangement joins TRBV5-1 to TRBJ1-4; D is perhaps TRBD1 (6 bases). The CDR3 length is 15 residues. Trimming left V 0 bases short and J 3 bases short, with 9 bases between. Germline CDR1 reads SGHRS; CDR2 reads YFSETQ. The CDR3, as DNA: TGCGCCAGCAGCTTGGTGGCAGGGGCTAATGAAAAACTGTTTTTT. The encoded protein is CASSLVAGANEKLFF.

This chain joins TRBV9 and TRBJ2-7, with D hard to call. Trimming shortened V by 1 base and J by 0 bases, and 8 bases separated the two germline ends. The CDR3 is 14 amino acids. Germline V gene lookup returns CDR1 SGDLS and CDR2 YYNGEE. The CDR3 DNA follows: TGTGCCAGCAGCGTAAGTAGCCACTCCTACGAGCAGTACTTC. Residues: CASSVSSHSYEQYF.

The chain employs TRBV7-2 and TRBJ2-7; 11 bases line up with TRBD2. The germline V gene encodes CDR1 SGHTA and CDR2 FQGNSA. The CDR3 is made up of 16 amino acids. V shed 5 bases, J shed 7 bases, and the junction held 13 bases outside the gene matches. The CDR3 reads CASSKLAGAQMEEQYF. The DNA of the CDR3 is TGTGCCAGCAGCAAACTAGCGGGGGCCCAGATGGAAGAGCAGTACTTC.

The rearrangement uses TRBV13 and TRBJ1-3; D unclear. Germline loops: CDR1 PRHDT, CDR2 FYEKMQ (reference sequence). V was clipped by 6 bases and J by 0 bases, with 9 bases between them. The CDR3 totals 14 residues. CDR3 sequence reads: CASRWQISGNTIYF. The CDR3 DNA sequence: TGTGCCAGCAGGTGGCAAATCTCTGGAAACACCATATATTTT.

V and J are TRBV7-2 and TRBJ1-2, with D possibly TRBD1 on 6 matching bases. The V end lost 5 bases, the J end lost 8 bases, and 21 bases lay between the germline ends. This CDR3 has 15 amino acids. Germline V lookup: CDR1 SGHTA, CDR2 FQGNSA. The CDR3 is CASSPTLVGAKGYTF. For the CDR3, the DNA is TGTGCCAGCAGCCCCACCCTTGTGGGGGCGAAGGGCTACACCTTC.

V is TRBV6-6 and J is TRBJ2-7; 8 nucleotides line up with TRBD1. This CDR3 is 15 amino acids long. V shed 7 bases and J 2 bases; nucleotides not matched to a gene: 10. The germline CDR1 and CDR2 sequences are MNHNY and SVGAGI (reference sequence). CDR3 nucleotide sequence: TGTGCCAGCAATAACCGGGACAGGCTTCCCTACGAGCAGTACTTC. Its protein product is CASNNRDRLPYEQYF.